The 15 T cell receptor beta chains listed next were all sequenced from one sample in a study of blood T cells in healthy people across ages. A second PCR of about 7 to 11 cycles used a sample-barcoded 5' primer and a J-beta primer mix. TCRdb re-derived calls from the 5' RACE reads in MiXCR, one entry per CDR3 protein. Found here are about 640,000 distinct CDR3 sequences, 58% of them singletons; the top ten hold 35% to 40%. Material for sequencing was blood. The origin of the receptors is a man between 60 and 75 years old in good health.

V usage is TRBV2 and J usage is TRBJ2-1; 9 bases line up with TRBD1. Germline V gene sequence: CDR1 SNHLY, CDR2 FYNNEI. The junction had 1 base not matched to a gene; V was cut back by 7 bases and J by 6 bases. CDR3 length: 12 residues. As DNA, the CDR3 is TGTGCCAGCATGGACAGGGGCAATGAGCAGTTCTTC. This encodes CASMDRGNEQFF.

This clonotype came up a few times. V gene TRBV25-1 combines with J gene TRBJ2-5; 8 bases map to TRBD2. The end of the DNA aligns better with TRBJ2-7, so the J call may be wrong. The CDR3 totals 15 residues. Germline loops: CDR1 MGHDK, CDR2 SYGVNS. The DNA for the CDR3 is TGTGCCAGCAGTCCCCACGGGGGGGGAGCGTACGAGCAGTACTTC. Protein: CASSPHGGGAYEQYF.

The chain combines TRBV7-2 with TRBJ1-1; possible D gene TRBD1, 6 bases. The CDR3 covers 16 residues. Germline V gene data show CDR1 as SGHTA and CDR2 as FQGNSA. Trimming left V 5 bases short and J 0 bases short, with 16 bases between. CDR3 sequence: CASSTKWTAMNTEAFF. The DNA of the CDR3 is TGTGCCAGCAGCACCAAGTGGACAGCCATGAACACTGAAGCTTTCTTT.

The V call is TRBV4-1, the J call TRBJ2-2; D may be TRBD1 (5 bases). Germline V gene data show CDR1 as MGHRA and CDR2 as YSYEKL. With 2 bases removed from V and 1 base from J, the gap between germline ends came to 8 bases. CDR3 length equals 15 residues. CDR3: CASSQPDRNTGELFF. The CDR3, as DNA: TGCGCCAGCAGCCAACCAGACAGGAACACCGGGGAGCTGTTTTTT.

This clonotype was counted a few times. The chain has TRBV12-3 or TRBV12-4 and TRBJ1-2; D ambiguous. This CDR3 has 13 amino acids. Between the trimmed V and J ends, which lost 5 bases and 4 bases, there was a span of 11 bases. The CDR3 DNA reads TGTGCCAGCAGTCCGGCGGGGTTCTATGGCTACACCTTC. It codes for CASSPAGFYGYTF.

The gene calls are TRBV5-1 and TRBJ2-7, with D possibly being TRBD1 or TRBD2 (6 bases each). The germline V gene encodes CDR1 SGHRS and CDR2 YFSETQ. The CDR3 runs 15 residues. Trimming took 6 bases from V and 0 from J, leaving 16 bases between them. In DNA, the CDR3 is TGCGCCAGCAACCTGAGGGGGGCAAGCTCCTACGAGCAGTACTTC. Protein product: CASNLRGASSYEQYF.

The CDR3 protein is CSASKAGGQYF. CDR3 nucleotide sequence: TGCAGTGCTTCCAAGGCGGGGGGGCAGTACTTC. The J gene is TRBJ2-5, the V gene TRBV20-1; 9 nucleotides line up with TRBD2. The germline CDR1 and CDR2 sequences are DFQATT and SNEGSKA (reference sequence). The CDR3 sequence is 11 residues long. V lost 5 bases and J lost 11; bases outside the gene matches: 6.

The gene calls are TRBV15 and TRBJ2-5, with TRBD2 matching 10 bases. In germline, CDR1 is LNHNV, CDR2 YYDKDF (reference sequence). V trimming: 0 bases; J trimming: 11 bases; junction bases outside the gene matches: 12. The CDR3 spans 16 residues. The CDR3 loop reads CATSREGTSAYNEQYF. Written as DNA, the CDR3 is TGTGCCACCAGCAGAGAGGGGACTAGCGCCTACAATGAGCAGTACTTC.

This clonotype occurred a few times. The chain employs TRBV5-6 and TRBJ1-2, with 7 bases identical to TRBD1. Unmatched junction bases numbered 7, after V lost 4 bases and J lost 4 bases. The CDR3 contains 14 residues. CDR1 and CDR2 from the germline V gene are SGHDT and YYEEEE. The CDR3 bases are TGTGCCAGCAGCCCTACAGGGGATCGCTATGGCTACACCTTC. Residues: CASSPTGDRYGYTF.

This clonotype has a handful of counts. A much larger clone is a single base away; this may be a read error. This chain uses TRBV6-2 or TRBV6-3 with TRBJ2-7; D remains unclear. The DNA end is a closer match to TRBJ2-5, so the J assignment may be wrong. Germline values: CDR1 MNHEY, CDR2 SVGEGT. This CDR3 has 14 residues. The CDR3: CASSYAILIETQYF. CDR3 DNA sequence: TGTGCCAGCAGTTACGCGATTCTTATAGAGACCCAGTACTTC.

A single count supports this clonotype. The chain joins TRBV12-3 or TRBV12-4 to TRBJ2-5; 7 bases are shared with TRBD2. There are 13 residues in the CDR3. After removal of 6 bases from V and 11 bases from J, the junction contained 12 bases not matched to a gene. The CDR3 DNA sequence: TGTGCCAGCAGCCAGGGATCCGCGGGGGAGCAGTACTTC. Translating it yields CASSQGSAGEQYF.

The chain links TRBV10-3 to TRBJ2-7; no reliable D call. With the DNA end fitting TRBJ2-5 better, the J assignment may be wrong. The CDR3 sequence is 12 residues long. The germline CDR1 and CDR2 sequences are ENHRY and SYGVKD. This CDR3 is CAISEGWGTQYF. CDR3 coding DNA: TGTGCCATCAGTGAGGGGTGGGGGACCCAGTACTTC.

The chain joins TRBV5-1 to TRBJ2-5; 7 bases fit TRBD1. The CDR3 has 15 amino acids. Trimming cost V 5 bases and J 3 bases; bases outside gene matches: 10. Germline V gene sequence: CDR1 SGHRS, CDR2 YFSETQ. The CDR3 sequence: CASSWTGLLKETQYF. The DNA for the CDR3 is TGCGCCAGCAGTTGGACAGGCCTCCTCAAAGAGACCCAGTACTTC.

The rearrangement links TRBV28 to TRBJ1-2, with 8 positions matching TRBD1. CDR1 and CDR2 from the germline V gene are MDHEN and SYDVKM. V shed 3 bases and J 4 bases; nucleotides not matched to a gene: 4. The CDR3 totals 14 residues. Written as DNA, the CDR3 is TGTGCCAGCAGTTTTGTGGGGACAGGCTATGGCTACACCTTC. This sequence encodes CASSFVGTGYGYTF.

CDR3 sequence reads: CASSQDHSTDTQYF. DNA for the CDR3: TGTGCCAGCAGCCAAGATCATAGCACAGATACGCAGTATTTT. The chain recombines TRBV3-1 with TRBJ2-3; no clear D. Trimming left V 0 bases short and J 0 bases short, with 4 bases between. The CDR3 sequence is 14 residues long. Germline CDR1 LGHDT, CDR2 YNNKEL (reference sequence).